The 7 T cell receptor beta chains given below trace back to one sample, sequenced in a study of T cell responses to AZD1222 COVID-19 vaccine. TCRdb's table, derived via immunoSEQ multiplex PCR, lists solely in-frame clones and lacks some. There are 100,000 or so clones in the sample; roughly 91% occur only once, and around 3.9% lies in the top ten. The source was peripheral blood, collected on day 0 of AZD1222 vaccination. Every receptor here comes from an adult in good health.

The rearrangement links TRBV19 to TRBJ1-2; D unresolved. Germline CDR1 LNHDA, CDR2 SQIVND (reference sequence). The CDR3 spans 15 residues. V lost 0 bases to trimming and J lost 5 bases, with 13 bases between them. The DNA of the CDR3 is TGTGCCAGTAGTATAGATCTCCAGGTTGGGTATGGCTACACCTTC. This sequence encodes CASSIDLQVGYGYTF.

This clone appeared a single time. The V call is TRBV16, the J call TRBJ1-2; D ambiguous. CDR3 length: 13 amino acids. Germline assignment: CDR1 KGHSY and CDR2 FQNENV. V was cut by 6 bases and J by 8 bases, with 16 bases left in between. Here the CDR3 reads CASSPITGRGYTF. DNA of the CDR3: TGTGCCAGCAGTCCAATAACGGGGAGAGGCTACACCTTC.

This clone was detected a few times. The chain has TRBV28 and TRBJ1-6; D not resolved. This CDR3 is 16 amino acids long. Germline CDR1 and CDR2: MDHEN and SYDVKM. V was trimmed by 7 bases and J by 6 bases, leaving 19 bases between them. The CDR3 reads CASNPPGGMANSPLHF. The CDR3 nucleotides read TGTGCCAGCAATCCCCCGGGAGGGATGGCTAATTCACCCCTCCACTTT. The whole variable domain, filled in from reference TRBV28 and TRBJ1-6, reads DVKVTQSSRYLVKRTGEKVFLECVQDMDHENMFWYRQDPGLGLRLIYFSYDVKMKEKGDIPEGYSVSREKKERFSLILESASTNQTSMYLCASNPPGGMANSPLHFGNGTRLTVT.

The chain couples TRBV3-1 (or the pseudogene TRBV3-2) to TRBJ2-4; D is uncertain. V was shortened by 5 bases and J by 4 bases, with 21 bases between the two germline ends. The CDR3 has 17 amino acids. Germline V gene sequence: CDR1 LGHDT, CDR2 YNNKEL (reference sequence). The CDR3 loop is CASSWKGPICRKNIQYF. CDR3 DNA sequence: TGTGCCAGCAGCTGGAAAGGTCCCATTTGCAGAAAAAACATTCAGTACTTC.

The CDR3 nucleotides read TGCGCCAGCAGCCAAGATCGGGGAAGAGGTGCGTACGAGCAGTACTTC. Translation gives CASSQDRGRGAYEQYF. The chain couples TRBV4-1 to TRBJ2-7; D is possibly TRBD2 (5 bases). The CDR3 is 16 residues long. Trimming removed 0 bases from V and 4 bases from J, with 16 bases in between. Germline assignment: CDR1 MGHRA and CDR2 YSYEKL.

The rearrangement uses TRBV19 and TRBJ1-6, with unresolved D. V lost 3 bases, J lost 4 bases, and 4 bases lay in between. CDR1 LNHDA and CDR2 SQIVND come from the germline V gene (reference sequence). The CDR3 is 13 amino acids. Here the CDR3 reads CASSIGYNSPLHF. Here the CDR3 DNA reads TGTGCCAGTAGTATCGGGTATAATTCACCCCTCCACTTT.

The V and J genes are TRBV4-3 and TRBJ2-1; D uncertain. The CDR3 totals 11 residues. Germline CDR1 reads LGHNA; CDR2 reads YSLEER. Trimming left V 1 base short and J 9 bases short, with 4 bases between. The CDR3 bases are TGCGCCAGCAGCCAAGCGCCTGAGCAGTTCTTC. Its translation: CASSQAPEQFF.